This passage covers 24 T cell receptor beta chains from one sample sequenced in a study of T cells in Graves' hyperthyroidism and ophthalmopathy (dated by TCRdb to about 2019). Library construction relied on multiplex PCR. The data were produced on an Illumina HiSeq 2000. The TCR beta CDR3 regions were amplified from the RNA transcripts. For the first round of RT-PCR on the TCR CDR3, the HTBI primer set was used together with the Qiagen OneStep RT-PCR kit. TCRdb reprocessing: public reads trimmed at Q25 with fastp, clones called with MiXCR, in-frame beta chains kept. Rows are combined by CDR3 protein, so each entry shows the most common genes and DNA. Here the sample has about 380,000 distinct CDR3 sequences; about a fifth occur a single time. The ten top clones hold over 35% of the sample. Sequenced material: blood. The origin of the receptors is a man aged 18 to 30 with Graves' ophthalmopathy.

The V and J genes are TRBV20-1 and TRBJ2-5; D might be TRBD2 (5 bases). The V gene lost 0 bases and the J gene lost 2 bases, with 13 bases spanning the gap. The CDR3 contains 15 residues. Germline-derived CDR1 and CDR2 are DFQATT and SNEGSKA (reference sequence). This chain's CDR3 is CSARENWRVQETQYF. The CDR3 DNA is TGCAGTGCTAGAGAGAACTGGCGGGTACAAGAGACCCAGTACTTC.

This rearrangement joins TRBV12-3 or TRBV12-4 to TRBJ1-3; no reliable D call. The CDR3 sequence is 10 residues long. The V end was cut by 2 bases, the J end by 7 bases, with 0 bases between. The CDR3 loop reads CASSLNTIYF. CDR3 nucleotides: TGTGCCAGCAGTTTAAACACCATATATTTT.

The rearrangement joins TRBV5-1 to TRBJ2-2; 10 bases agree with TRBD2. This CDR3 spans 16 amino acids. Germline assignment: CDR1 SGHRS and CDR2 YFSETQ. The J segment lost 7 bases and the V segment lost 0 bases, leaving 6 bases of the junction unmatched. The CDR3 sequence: CASSLVTSGAGGELFF. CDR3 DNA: TGCGCCAGCAGCTTGGTTACTAGCGGGGCCGGCGGGGAGCTGTTTTTT.

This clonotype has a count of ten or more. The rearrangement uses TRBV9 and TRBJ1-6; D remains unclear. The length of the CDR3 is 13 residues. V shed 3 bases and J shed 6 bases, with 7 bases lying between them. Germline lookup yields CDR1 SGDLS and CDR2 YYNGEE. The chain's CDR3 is CASSEWTNSPLHF. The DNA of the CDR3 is TGTGCCAGCAGCGAGTGGACTAATTCACCCCTCCACTTT.

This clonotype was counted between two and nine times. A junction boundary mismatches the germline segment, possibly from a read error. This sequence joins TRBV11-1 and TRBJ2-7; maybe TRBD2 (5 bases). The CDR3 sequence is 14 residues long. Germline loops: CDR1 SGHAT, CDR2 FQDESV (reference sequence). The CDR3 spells CACSSEGSAYEQYF. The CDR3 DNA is TGTGCCTGCAGCTCGGAAGGGAGCGCCTACGAGCAGTACTTC.

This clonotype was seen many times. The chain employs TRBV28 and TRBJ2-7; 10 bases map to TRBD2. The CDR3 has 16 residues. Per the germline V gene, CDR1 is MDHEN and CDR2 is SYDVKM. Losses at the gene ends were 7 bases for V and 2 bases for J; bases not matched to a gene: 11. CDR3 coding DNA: TGTGCCAGCACCCACCGCCCTAGCGGGGGACCCTACGAGCAGTACTTC. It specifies CASTHRPSGGPYEQYF.

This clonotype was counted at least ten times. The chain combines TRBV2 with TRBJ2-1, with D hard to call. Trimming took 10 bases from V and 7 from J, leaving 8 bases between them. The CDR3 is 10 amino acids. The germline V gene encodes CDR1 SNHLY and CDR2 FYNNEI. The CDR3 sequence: CATVRNEQFF. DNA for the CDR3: TGTGCCACCGTGCGAAATGAGCAGTTCTTC.

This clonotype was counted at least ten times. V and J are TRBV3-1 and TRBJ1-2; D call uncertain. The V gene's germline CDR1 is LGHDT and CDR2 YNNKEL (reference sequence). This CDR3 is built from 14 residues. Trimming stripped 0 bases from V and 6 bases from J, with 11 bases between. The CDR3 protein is CASSQDVERHGYTF. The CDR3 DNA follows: TGTGCCAGCAGCCAAGATGTGGAGAGACATGGCTACACCTTC.

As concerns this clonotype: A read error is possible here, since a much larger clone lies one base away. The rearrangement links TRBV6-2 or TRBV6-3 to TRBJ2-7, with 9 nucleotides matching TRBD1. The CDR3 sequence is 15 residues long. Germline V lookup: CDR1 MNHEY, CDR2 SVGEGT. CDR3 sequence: CASSPTGGFSYEQHF. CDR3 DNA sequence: TGTGCCAGCAGTCCTACAGGGGGCTTCTCCTACGAGCAGCACTTC.

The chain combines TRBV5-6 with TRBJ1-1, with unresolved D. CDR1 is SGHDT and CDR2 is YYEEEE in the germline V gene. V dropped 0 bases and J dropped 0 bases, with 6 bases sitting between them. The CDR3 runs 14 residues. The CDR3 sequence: CASSLGNMNTEAFF. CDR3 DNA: TGTGCCAGCAGCTTGGGTAACATGAACACTGAAGCTTTCTTT.

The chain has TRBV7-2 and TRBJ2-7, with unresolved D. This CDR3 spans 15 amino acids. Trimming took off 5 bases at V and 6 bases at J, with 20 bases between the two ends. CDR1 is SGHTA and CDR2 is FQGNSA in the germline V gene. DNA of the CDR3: TGTGCCAGCAGCGCTCTGACAAGACGACCTATCGAGCAGTACTTC. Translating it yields CASSALTRRPIEQYF.

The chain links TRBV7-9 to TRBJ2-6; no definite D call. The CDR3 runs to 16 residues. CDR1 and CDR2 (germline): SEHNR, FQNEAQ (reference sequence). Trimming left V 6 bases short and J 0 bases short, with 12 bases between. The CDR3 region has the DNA TGTGCCAGCAGACCCCCCCCCCACTCTGGGGCCAACGTCCTGACTTTC. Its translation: CASRPPPHSGANVLTF.

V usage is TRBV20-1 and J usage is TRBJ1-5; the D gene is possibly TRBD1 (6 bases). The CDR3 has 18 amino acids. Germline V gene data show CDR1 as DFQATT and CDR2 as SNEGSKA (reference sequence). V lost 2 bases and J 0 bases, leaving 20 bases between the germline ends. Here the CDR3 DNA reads TGCAGTGCTAGACAGATGTTAGGGGGGGCTAATAGCAATCAGCCCCAGCATTTT. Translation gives CSARQMLGGANSNQPQHF.

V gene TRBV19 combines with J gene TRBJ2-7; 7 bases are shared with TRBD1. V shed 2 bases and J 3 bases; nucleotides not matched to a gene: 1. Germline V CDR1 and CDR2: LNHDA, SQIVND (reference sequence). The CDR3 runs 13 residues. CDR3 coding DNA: TGTGCCAGTAGTATACCAGGGGGCTACGAGCAGTACTTC. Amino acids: CASSIPGGYEQYF.

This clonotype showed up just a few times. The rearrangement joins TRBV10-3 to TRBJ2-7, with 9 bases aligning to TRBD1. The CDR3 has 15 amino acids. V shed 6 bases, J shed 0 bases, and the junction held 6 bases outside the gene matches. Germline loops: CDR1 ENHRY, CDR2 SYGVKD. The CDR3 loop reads CAISPGQGVSYEQYF. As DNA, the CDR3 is TGTGCCATCAGCCCGGGACAGGGAGTCTCCTACGAGCAGTACTTC.

CDR3 amino acids: CSAPRQGRNEQFF. The DNA of the CDR3 is TGCAGTGCCCCTCGGCAGGGGAGGAATGAGCAGTTCTTC. The genes are TRBV20-1 and TRBJ2-1; D might be TRBD1 or TRBD2, each matching 6 bases. V was trimmed by 6 bases and J by 7 bases, leaving 16 bases between them. Looked up from germline, CDR1 is DFQATT and CDR2 is SNEGSKA (reference sequence). This CDR3 spans 13 amino acids.

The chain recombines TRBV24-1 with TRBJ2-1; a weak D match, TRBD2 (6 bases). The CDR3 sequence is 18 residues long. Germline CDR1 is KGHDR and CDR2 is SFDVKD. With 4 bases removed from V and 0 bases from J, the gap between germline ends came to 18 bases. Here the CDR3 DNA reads TGTGCCACCAGTGACACTTCCGGGACCGGGGGCTCCTACAATGAGCAGTTCTTC. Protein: CATSDTSGTGGSYNEQFF.

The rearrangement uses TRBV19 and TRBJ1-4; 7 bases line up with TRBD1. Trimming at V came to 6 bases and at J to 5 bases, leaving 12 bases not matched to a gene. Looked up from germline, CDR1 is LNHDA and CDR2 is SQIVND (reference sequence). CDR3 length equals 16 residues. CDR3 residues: CASSRLLQGWNEKLFF. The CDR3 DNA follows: TGTGCCAGTAGCCGTCTCCTACAGGGGTGGAATGAAAAACTGTTTTTT.

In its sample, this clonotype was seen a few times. The CDR3 region has the DNA TGCAGTGCTCCTTCTCGTAGGGCAGATACGCAGTATTTT. Amino acid sequence: CSAPSRRADTQYF. This rearrangement joins TRBV20-1 to TRBJ2-3; D gene uncertain. This CDR3 comprises 13 residues. Trimming shortened V by 5 bases and J by 4 bases, and 13 bases separated the two germline ends. Germline V gene data show CDR1 as DFQATT and CDR2 as SNEGSKA (reference sequence).

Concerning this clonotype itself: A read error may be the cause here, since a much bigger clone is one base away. The CDR3 spells CASSLRLEGAEGQFF. CDR3 DNA sequence: TGTGCCAGCAGTTTGAGGCTAGAGGGGGCAGAGGGGCAGTTCTTC. The V gene is TRBV12-3 or TRBV12-4, the J gene TRBJ2-1, with 7 bases that match TRBD1. The CDR3 totals 15 residues. J was trimmed by 12 bases and V by 3 bases; bases with no gene match: 14.

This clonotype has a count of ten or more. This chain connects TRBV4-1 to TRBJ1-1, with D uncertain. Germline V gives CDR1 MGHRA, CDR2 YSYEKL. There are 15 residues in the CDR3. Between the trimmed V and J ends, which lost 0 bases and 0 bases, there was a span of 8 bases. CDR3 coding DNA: TGCGCCAGCAGCCAAGATAACGGAATGAACACTGAAGCTTTCTTT. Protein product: CASSQDNGMNTEAFF.

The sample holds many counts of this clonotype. The CDR3, as DNA: TGTGCCAGCAGCTTAGGGACAGGGCCAATCTACGAGCAGTACTTC. Translation gives CASSLGTGPIYEQYF. The gene calls are TRBV11-2 and TRBJ2-7; 8 bases match TRBD1. There are 15 residues in the CDR3. CDR1 is SGHAT and CDR2 is FQNNGV in the germline V gene. Unmatched junction bases numbered 5, after V lost 1 base and J lost 3 bases.

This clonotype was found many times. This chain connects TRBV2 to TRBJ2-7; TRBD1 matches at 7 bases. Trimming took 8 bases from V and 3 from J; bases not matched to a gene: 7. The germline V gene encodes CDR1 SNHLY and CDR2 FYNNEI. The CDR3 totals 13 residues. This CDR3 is CASGQDPGYEQYF. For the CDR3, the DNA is TGTGCCAGCGGACAGGACCCGGGCTACGAGCAGTACTTC.

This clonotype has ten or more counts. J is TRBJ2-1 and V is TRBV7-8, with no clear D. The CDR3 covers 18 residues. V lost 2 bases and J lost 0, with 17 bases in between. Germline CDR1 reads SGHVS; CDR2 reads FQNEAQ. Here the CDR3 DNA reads TGTGCCAGCAGCTTACGTTCCCAACCACGGAGCTCCTACAATGAGCAGTTCTTC. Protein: CASSLRSQPRSSYNEQFF.